A selection of T cell receptor beta chains follows, all from one sample in a study of blood T cell repertoires in COVID-19. Clones were read by immunoSEQ multiplex PCR, and TCRdb kept only the in-frame ones, dropping some. The data hold 160,000 or so clones, with approximately 81% observed a single time. The sequencing sample was made of PBMCs or T cells enriched from blood (not recorded which). These receptors all stem from a woman in her thirties or forties with acute COVID-19. Each CDR3 is given with its conserved first and last residue. Fields, in order: J gene, clone size, D gene, V gene, CDR3 protein, CDR3 DNA. A D gene is named only where the DNA matches it firmly. Only part of the rows carry a size: once, few, many, or a class if the clone is expanded.

TRBJ2-7 . . TRBV6-5 CASSYAQGAGDEQYF TGTGCCAGCAGTTACGCTCAGGGGGCGGGAGACGAGCAGTACTTC
TRBJ2-1 . . TRBV7-9 CASSSPQEGVFIYNEQFF TGTGCCAGCAGCTCCCCCCAGGAGGGAGTGTTCATCTACAATGAGCAGTTCTTC
TRBJ2-2 few TRBD2 TRBV11-3 CASSPWGLAGGSVAGELFF TGTGCCAGCAGCCCCTGGGGGCTAGCGGGAGGATCGGTAGCCGGGGAGCTGTTTTTT
TRBJ1-1 . TRBD1 TRBV6-5 CATKSGTGNTEAFF TGTGCCACCAAATCCGGGACAGGTAACACTGAAGCTTTCTTT
TRBJ2-2 once TRBD1 TRBV3-1/TRBV3-2 CASSHQTGSGIGELFF TGTGCCAGCAGCCACCAGACAGGGAGCGGAATCGGGGAGCTGTTTTTT
TRBJ2-5 . TRBD1 TRBV25-1 CASSEWTGVGETQYF TGTGCCAGCAGTGAATGGACAGGGGTGGGGGAGACCCAGTACTTC
TRBJ1-6 once TRBD1 TRBV7-3 CASSLDREKPLHF TGTGCCAGCAGCCTCGACAGGGAGAAACCCCTCCACTTT
TRBJ1-2 . TRBD1 TRBV18 CASSTTDRAHTANYGYTF TGTGCCAGCTCAACAACCGACAGGGCCCACACAGCTAACTATGGCTACACCTTC
TRBJ1-1 . . TRBV3-1/TRBV3-2 CASSQGRQGGTEAFF TGTGCCAGCAGCCAAGGTCGGCAGGGTGGCACTGAAGCTTTCTTT
TRBJ1-3 few . TRBV19 CASKLHTQGAGNTIYF TGTGCCAGTAAACTACACACACAGGGTGCTGGAAACACCATATATTTT
TRBJ1-3 . . TRBV19 CASSIQISGNTIYF TGTGCCAGTAGTATTCAGATCTCTGGAAACACCATATATTTT
TRBJ2-1 . TRBD2 TRBV10-1 CARELAGAENEQFF TGCGCCAGAGAACTAGCGGGAGCTGAAAATGAGCAGTTCTTC
TRBJ2-5 . TRBD2 TRBV5-1 CASSPLGLAGGVETQYF TGCGCCAGCAGCCCCCTTGGACTAGCGGGGGGAGTAGAGACCCAGTACTTC
TRBJ1-5 . . TRBV2 CASSAGDQPQHF TGTGCCAGCTCGGCAGGTGATCAGCCCCAGCATTTT
TRBJ1-2 . TRBD1 TRBV6-5 CASSSISGTGYGYTF TGTGCCAGCAGTTCGATATCCGGGACAGGGTATGGCTACACCTTC
TRBJ2-3 . . TRBV7-3 CASSLGTSTDTQYF TGTGCCAGCAGCTTAGGGACTAGCACAGATACGCAGTATTTT
TRBJ2-3 . TRBD1 TRBV5-4 CASSRQGSKADTQYF TGTGCCAGCAGCAGACAGGGGAGTAAGGCAGATACGCAGTATTTT
TRBJ1-1 . . TRBV6-5 CASSPPGSLGTEAFF TGTGCCAGCAGTCCGCCCGGCAGTCTAGGCACTGAAGCTTTCTTT
TRBJ2-5 few TRBD2 TRBV29-1 CSVCSLAGETQYF TGCAGCGTTTGTAGCCTAGCGGGAGAGACCCAGTACTTC
TRBJ2-4 many TRBD1 TRBV29-1 CSVAAGTGGTIQYF TGCAGCGTCGCAGCCGGGACAGGGGGAACCATTCAGTACTTC
TRBJ1-5 . . TRBV5-8 CASSLANPQHF TGTGCCAGCAGCTTGGCTAACCCCCAGCATTTT
TRBJ2-7 . TRBD2 TRBV18 CASSPRAGSDEQYF TGTGCCAGCTCACCCCGAGCGGGATCGGACGAGCAGTACTTC
TRBJ1-2 . TRBD1 TRBV6-5 CASRMGQGANYGYTF TGTGCCAGCAGGATGGGACAGGGGGCTAACTATGGCTACACCTTC